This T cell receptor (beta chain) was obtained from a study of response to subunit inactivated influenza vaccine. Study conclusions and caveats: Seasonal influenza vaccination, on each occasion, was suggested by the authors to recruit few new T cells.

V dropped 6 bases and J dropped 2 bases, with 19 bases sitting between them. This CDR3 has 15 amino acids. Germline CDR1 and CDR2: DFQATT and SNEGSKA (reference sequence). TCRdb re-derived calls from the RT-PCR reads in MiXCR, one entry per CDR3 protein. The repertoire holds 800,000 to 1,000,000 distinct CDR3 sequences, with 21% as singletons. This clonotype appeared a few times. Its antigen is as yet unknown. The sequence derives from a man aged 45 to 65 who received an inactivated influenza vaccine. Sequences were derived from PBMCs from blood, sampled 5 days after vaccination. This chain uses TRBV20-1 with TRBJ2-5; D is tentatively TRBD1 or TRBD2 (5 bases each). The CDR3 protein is CSAQRGAGLQETQYF. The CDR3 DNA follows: TGCAGTGCACAGAGAGGGGCAGGGCTTCAAGAGACCCAGTACTTC.